This T cell receptor beta chain was sequenced during a study of Graves' ophthalmopathy and Graves' hyperthyroidism. RNA transcripts yielded amplified TCR beta CDR3 regions. HTBI primers primed a first-round RT-PCR, and a second-round multiplex PCR followed. One entry per CDR3 protein, called by TCRdb with MiXCR from the multiplex PCR reads. The sample has hundreds of thousands of distinct CDR3 sequences, roughly 20% seen once. CDR3 length: 13 residues. Trimming took 0 bases from V and 9 from J, leaving 6 bases between them. Stable hyperthyroidism meant no ophthalmopathy within 18 months of follow-up. Isolation of PBMCs was performed using 10 ml of fresh peripheral blood.

The chain recombines TRBV12-3 or TRBV12-4 with TRBJ1-6; D unclear. Material: peripheral blood. The clonotype originates from a woman aged 18-29 years with stable Graves' hyperthyroidism. Some clones in this sample may be carry-over from other donors' samples. CDR3 loop: CASSLALRSPLHF. In DNA, the CDR3 is TGTGCCAGCAGTTTAGCGCTACGTTCACCCCTCCACTTT.